This T cell receptor (beta chain) was recovered during a study of T-cell memory formation after mild COVID-19. As for the study in general: TCR clusters largely stayed donor specific.

This clonotype has a handful of counts. Its specificity is not known. TCRdb processed the 5' RACE reads anew with MiXCR; each CDR3 protein has one entry. Found here are hundreds of thousands of distinct CDR3 sequences, about 15% of them singletons; the top ten hold around 22%. V shed 1 base and J shed 15 bases, with 16 bases lying between them. The CDR3 has 13 residues. Germline V lookup: CDR1 MGHRA, CDR2 YSYEKL. Study-wide results and limits: Among CD4+ contracting clones, most were CM and EM, and CD8+ ones EMRA.

The V and J genes are TRBV4-1 and TRBJ2-1; D ambiguous. The TCR comes from a man aged 18 to 35 who had mild COVID-19 (a few samples of this study predate the infection). Cell type and time point are not known. Input material: PBMCs or a T cell subset sorted from them (not recorded which). This CDR3 reads CASSQVMGPRRFF. For the CDR3, the DNA is TGCGCCAGCAGCCAAGTCATGGGTCCCCGTCGGTTCTTC.